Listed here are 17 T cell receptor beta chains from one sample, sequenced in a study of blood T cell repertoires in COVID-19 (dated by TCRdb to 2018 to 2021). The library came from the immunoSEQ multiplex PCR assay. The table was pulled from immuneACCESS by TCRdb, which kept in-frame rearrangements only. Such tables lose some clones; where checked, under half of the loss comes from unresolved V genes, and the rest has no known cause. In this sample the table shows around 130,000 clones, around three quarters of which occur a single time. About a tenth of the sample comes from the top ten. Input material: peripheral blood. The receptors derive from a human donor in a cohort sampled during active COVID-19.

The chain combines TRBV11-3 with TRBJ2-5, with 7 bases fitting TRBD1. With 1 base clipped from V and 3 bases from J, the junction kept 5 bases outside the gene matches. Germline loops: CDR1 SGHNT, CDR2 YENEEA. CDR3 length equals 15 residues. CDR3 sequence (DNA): TGTGCCAGCAGCTTAGGAGGGACAGAAAAAGAGACCCAGTACTTC. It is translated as CASSLGGTEKETQYF.

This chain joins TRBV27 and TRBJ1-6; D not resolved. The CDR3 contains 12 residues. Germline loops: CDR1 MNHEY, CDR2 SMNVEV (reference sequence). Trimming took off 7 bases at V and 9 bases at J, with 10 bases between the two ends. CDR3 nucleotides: TGTGCCAGCACCGTATTCGGTTCACCCCTCCACTTT. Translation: CASTVFGSPLHF.

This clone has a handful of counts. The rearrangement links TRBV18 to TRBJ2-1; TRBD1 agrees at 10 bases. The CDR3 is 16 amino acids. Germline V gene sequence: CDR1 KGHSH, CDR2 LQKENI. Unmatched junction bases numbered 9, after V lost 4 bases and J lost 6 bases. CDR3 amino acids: CASSLDRGRSGNEQFF. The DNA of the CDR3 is TGTGCCAGCTCACTCGACAGGGGGCGGTCGGGCAATGAGCAGTTCTTC.

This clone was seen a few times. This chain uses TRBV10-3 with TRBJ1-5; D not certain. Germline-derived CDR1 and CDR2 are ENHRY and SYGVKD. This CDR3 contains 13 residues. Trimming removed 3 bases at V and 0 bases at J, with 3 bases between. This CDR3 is CAISDGSNQPQHF. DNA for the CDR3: TGTGCCATCAGTGACGGTAGCAATCAGCCCCAGCATTTT.

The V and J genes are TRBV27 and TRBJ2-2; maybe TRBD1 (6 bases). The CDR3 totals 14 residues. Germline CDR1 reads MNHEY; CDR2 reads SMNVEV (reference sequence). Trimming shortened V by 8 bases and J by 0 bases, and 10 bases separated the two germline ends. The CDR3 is CASGTGTNTGELFF. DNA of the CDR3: TGTGCCAGCGGTACAGGGACGAACACCGGGGAGCTGTTTTTT.

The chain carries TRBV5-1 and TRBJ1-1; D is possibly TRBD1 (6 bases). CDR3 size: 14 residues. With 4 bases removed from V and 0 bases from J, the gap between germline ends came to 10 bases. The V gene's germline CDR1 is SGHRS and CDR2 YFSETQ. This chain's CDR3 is CASSRDIMNTEAFF. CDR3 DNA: TGCGCCAGCAGCCGGGACATCATGAACACTGAAGCTTTCTTT.

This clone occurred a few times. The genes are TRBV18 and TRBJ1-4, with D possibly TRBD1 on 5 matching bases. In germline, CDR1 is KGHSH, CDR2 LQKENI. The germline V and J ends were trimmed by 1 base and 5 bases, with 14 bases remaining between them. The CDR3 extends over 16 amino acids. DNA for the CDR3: TGTGCCAGCTCACCACGGCAGGGCCGGCTAAATGAAAAACTGTTTTTT. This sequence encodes CASSPRQGRLNEKLFF.

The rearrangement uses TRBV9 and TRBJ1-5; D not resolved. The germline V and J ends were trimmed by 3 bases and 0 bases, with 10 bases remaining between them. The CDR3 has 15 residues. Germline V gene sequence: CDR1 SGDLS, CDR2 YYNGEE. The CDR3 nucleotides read TGTGCCAGCAGCGGAGAGGGTTATAGCAATCAGCCCCAGCATTTT. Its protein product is CASSGEGYSNQPQHF.

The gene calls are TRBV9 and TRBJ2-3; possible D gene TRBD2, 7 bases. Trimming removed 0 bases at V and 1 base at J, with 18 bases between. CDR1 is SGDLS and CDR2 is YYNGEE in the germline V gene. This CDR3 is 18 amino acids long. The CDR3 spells CASSVVGTTSGGTDTQYF. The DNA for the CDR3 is TGTGCCAGCAGCGTAGTGGGGACTACCTCAGGGGGCACAGATACGCAGTATTTT.

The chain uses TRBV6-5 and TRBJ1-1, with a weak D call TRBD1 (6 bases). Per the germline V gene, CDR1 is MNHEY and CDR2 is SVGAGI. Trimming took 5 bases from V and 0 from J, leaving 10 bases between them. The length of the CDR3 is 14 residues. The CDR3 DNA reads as TGTGCCAGCAGTAGGACAGATTTGAACACTGAAGCTTTCTTT. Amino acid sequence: CASSRTDLNTEAFF.

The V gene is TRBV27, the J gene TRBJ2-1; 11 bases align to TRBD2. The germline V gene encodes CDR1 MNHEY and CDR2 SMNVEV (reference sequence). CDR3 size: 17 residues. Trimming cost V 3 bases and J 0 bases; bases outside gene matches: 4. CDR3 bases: TGTGCCAGCAGTTTTAGGACTAGCGGGTTCTCCTACAATGAGCAGTTCTTC. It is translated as CASSFRTSGFSYNEQFF.

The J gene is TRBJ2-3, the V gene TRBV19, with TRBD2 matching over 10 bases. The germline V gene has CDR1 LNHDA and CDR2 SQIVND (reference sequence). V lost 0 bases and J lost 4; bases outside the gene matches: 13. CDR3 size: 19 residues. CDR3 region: CASSIDLSPSGGGADTQYF. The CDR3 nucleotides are TGTGCCAGTAGTATAGATCTTTCCCCCAGCGGGGGGGGCGCAGATACGCAGTATTTT. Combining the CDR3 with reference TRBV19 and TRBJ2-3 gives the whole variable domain DGGITQSPKYLFRKEGQNVTLSCEQNLNHDAMYWYRQDPGQGLRLIYYSQIVNDFQKGDIAEGYSVSREKKESFPLTVTSAQKNPTAFYLCASSIDLSPSGGGADTQYFGPGTRLTVL.

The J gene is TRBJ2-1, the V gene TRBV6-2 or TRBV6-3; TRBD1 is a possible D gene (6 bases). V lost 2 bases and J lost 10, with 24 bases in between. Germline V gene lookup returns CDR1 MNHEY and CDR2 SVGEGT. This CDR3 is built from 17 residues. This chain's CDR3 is CASSYTPGTPPTREQFF. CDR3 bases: TGTGCCAGCAGTTACACTCCCGGGACACCCCCAACGCGGGAGCAGTTCTTC.

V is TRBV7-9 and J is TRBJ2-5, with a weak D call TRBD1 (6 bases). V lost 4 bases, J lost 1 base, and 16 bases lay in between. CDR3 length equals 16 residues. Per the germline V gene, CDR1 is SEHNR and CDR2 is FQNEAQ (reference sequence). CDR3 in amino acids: CASSSQGSRSQETQYF. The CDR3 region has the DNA TGTGCCAGCAGCTCTCAGGGGTCGCGAAGCCAAGAGACCCAGTACTTC.

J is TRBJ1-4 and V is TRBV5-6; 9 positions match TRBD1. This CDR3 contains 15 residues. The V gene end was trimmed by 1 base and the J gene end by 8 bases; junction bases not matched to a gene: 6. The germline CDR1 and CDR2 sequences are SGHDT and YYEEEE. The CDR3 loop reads CASSLLGTGSEKLFF. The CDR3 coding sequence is TGTGCCAGCAGCTTGTTGGGGACAGGGTCAGAAAAACTGTTTTTT.

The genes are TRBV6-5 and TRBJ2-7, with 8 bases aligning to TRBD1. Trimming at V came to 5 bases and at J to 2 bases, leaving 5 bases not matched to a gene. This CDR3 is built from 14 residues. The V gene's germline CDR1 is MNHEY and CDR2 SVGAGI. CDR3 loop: CASSRTGPTYEQYF. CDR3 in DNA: TGTGCCAGCAGTCGGACAGGGCCTACCTACGAGCAGTACTTC.

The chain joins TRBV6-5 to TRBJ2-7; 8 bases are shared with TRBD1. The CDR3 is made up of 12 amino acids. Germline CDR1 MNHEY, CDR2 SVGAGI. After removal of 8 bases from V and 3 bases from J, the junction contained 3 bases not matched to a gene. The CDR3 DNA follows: TGTGCCAGCGGACAGGGACGCTACGAGCAGTACTTC. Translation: CASGQGRYEQYF.